This record looks at one TCR beta chain sequence and its context. Its antigen is currently unknown. Germline V CDR1 and CDR2: SGHRS, YFSETQ. This CDR3 has 14 amino acids. V was pared by 0 bases and J by 5 bases, with 12 bases between. This sample is part of a study of shared clonotypes between healthy human individuals. General observations from the study: Non-shared clonotypes were found to have lower generation probabilities than the clonotypes that were shared by all four of the sorted-subset donors. Shared across a few donors were roughly 5.3% of the naive CD4 clonotypes. Researchers found naive subsets generally carried larger estimated richness than memory subsets.

It was across several immunoSEQ plates that each subset's genomic DNA was evenly split. This table comes from immunoSEQ multiplex PCR, and its TCRdb copy is limited to in-frame clones, with some not included. This table holds about a million clones, 70% to 80% found once. This chain joins TRBV5-1 and TRBJ2-7; D might be TRBD1 (5 bases). The TCR comes from a man between 18 and 29 years old in good health. Some clones in this sample may be carry-over from other donors' samples. Sequenced material: memory CD4+ T cells from PBMCs. The subset denotes: CD45RA-negative fraction. CDR3 sequence reads: CASSLDPGLDEQYF. For the CDR3, the DNA is TGCGCCAGCAGCTTGGATCCAGGGTTGGACGAGCAGTACTTC.